This T cell receptor beta chain was obtained from a study of T-cell reconstitution after alpha-beta-depleted transplantation in children. General study findings and limits: Two months or so post-transplant, alpha-beta T cells reportedly derived from several hundred expanded graft clones. Elevated TCRbeta diversity at day 60 was traced, in some patients, to surviving recipient T cells and thymic progenitors.

A few counts support this clonotype. The antigen remains unidentified. The germline CDR1 and CDR2 sequences are LNHNV and YYDKDF (reference sequence). V lost 1 base to trimming and J lost 6 bases, with 18 bases between them. The length of the CDR3 is 16 residues. Unique molecular identifiers were used in preparing the TCRbeta library. MiXCR, applied by TCRdb to the PCR reads, yields one record per CDR3 protein. The table records about 980,000 distinct CDR3 sequences, about 29% of them present only once. The chain uses TRBV15 and TRBJ2-5, with unresolved D. The input for sequencing was PBMCs, mostly from graft donor cells, taken 360 days after TCRalphabeta/CD19-depleted stem cell transplant. The clonotype originates from a boy under two years old who had a stem cell transplant for SCID, so the T cells may come from the graft donor. The DNA for the CDR3 is TGTGCCACCAGCAGAGGGGTAGGACCGCTCAGGAAGACCCAGTACTTC. Translated, it gives CATSRGVGPLRKTQYF.